Listed below are T cell receptor beta chains from one sample, sequenced in a study of regulatory T cells in long-lasting Graves disease. A single record per CDR3 protein comes from TCRdb applying MiXCR to the multiplex PCR reads. The sample yields around 330,000 distinct CDR3 sequences, about 20% seen once. The source was peripheral blood mononuclear cells (PBMCs), collected at new diagnosis, from a patient treated with antithyroid drugs. The receptors originated from a female donor with Graves disease. Both conserved end residues are part of each CDR3. The order of the fields is clone size, V gene, J gene, D gene, CDR3 protein, CDR3 DNA. D genes are given only for firm matches. Some rows have no size entry. The others give once, few or many, or a class for an expanded clone.

size: many; V: TRBV19; J: TRBJ1-4; D: TRBD1; CDR3: CASSILAGTGGQEKLFF; DNA: TGTGCCAGTAGTATTTTAGCCGGGACAGGTGGGCAGGAAAAACTGTTTTTT
size: many; V: TRBV28; J: TRBJ2-5; D: .; CDR3: CASSFSREETQYF; DNA: TGTGCCAGCAGTTTTAGCCGAGAAGAGACCCAGTACTTC
size: many; V: TRBV6-1; J: TRBJ1-2; D: .; CDR3: CASSERGIGYTF; DNA: TGTGCCAGCAGTGAGCGTGGGATTGGCTACACCTTC
size: few; V: TRBV29-1; J: TRBJ2-1; D: TRBD2; CDR3: CSVGLAGTHEQFF; DNA: TGCAGCGTCGGACTAGCGGGAACCCATGAGCAGTTCTTC
size: many; V: TRBV24-1; J: TRBJ2-3; D: TRBD2; CDR3: CATSDPSGQHTDTQYF; DNA: TGTGCCACCAGTGACCCTAGCGGACAACACACAGATACGCAGTATTTT
size: .; V: TRBV5-1; J: TRBJ1-2; D: .; CDR3: CASSLDTGFDGYTF; DNA: TGCGCCAGCAGCTTGGATACGGGGTTCGATGGCTACACCTTC
size: many; V: TRBV27; J: TRBJ2-3; D: .; CDR3: CASRGSRLGVGPLTDTQYF; DNA: TGTGCCAGCAGGGGGTCGCGTCTCGGCGTTGGGCCGCTCACAGATACGCAGTATTTT
size: many; V: TRBV3-1; J: TRBJ2-7; D: .; CDR3: CASSQAGSRSHEQYF; DNA: TGTGCCAGCAGCCAAGCGGGTTCGAGGAGCCACGAGCAGTACTTC
size: .; V: TRBV10-3; J: TRBJ2-5; D: TRBD2; CDR3: CAISGSGGSSYNEQYF; DNA: TGTGCCATCAGCGGTAGCGGGGGCAGCTCCTACAATGAGCAGTACTTC
size: .; V: TRBV11-2; J: TRBJ2-5; D: TRBD1; CDR3: CASSWDRVGTQYF; DNA: TGTGCCAGCAGCTGGGACAGGGTAGGGACCCAGTACTTC
size: once; V: TRBV18; J: TRBJ1-1; D: .; CDR3: CASSPSGGNTEAFF; DNA: TGTGCCAGCTCACCTAGCGGGGGAAACACTGAAGCTTTCTTT
size: many; V: TRBV20-1; J: TRBJ1-1; D: .; CDR3: CSARDHAAETEAFF; DNA: TGCAGTGCTAGAGATCACGCGGCGGAGACTGAAGCTTTCTTT
size: few; V: TRBV15; J: TRBJ2-7; D: TRBD2; CDR3: CATSTPGLAYEQYF; DNA: TGTGCCACCAGCACCCCGGGACTAGCTTACGAGCAGTACTTC
size: many; V: TRBV28; J: TRBJ2-2; D: .; CDR3: CASSPLAPNTGELFF; DNA: TGTGCCAGCAGCCCGCTGGCGCCGAACACCGGGGAGCTGTTTTTT